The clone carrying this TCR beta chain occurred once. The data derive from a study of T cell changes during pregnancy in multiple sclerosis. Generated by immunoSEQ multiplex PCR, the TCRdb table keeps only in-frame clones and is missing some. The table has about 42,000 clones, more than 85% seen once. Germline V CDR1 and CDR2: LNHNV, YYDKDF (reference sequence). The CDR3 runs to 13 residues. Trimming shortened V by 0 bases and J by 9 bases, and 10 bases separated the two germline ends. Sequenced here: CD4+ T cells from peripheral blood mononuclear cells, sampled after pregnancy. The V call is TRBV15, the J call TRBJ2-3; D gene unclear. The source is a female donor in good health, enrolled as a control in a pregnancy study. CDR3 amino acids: CATSRDSLSTQYF. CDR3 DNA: TGTGCCACCAGCAGAGATTCGTTAAGCACGCAGTATTTT.